The entry that follows covers one T cell receptor beta chain sequence. One end of the junction does not line up with germline, which may come from a read error. This entry comes from a study of T-cell reconstitution after alpha-beta-depleted transplantation in children. Preparing the TCRbeta library involved the use of unique molecular identifiers. Using its own MiXCR run on the PCR reads, TCRdb lists one record per CDR3 protein. The sample carries 600,000 to 700,000 distinct CDR3 sequences, approximately 17% recorded once. The CDR3 sequence is 12 residues long. Per the germline V gene, CDR1 is SEHNR and CDR2 is FQNEAQ (reference sequence).

This TCR was recovered from a human donor who donated a stem cell graft to a child with acute myeloid leukemia. This chain joins TRBV7-9 and TRBJ2-2; D unresolved. Sequencing used PBMCs from the stem cell graft donor, obtained from the stem cell graft. The CDR3 loop reads CASTPGPGELFF. The CDR3 nucleotides are TGTGCCAGCACCCCTGGCCCCGGAGAGCTGTTTTTT. Full variable domain (rest looked up from reference TRBV7-9 and TRBJ2-2): DTGVSQNPRHKITKRGQNVTFRCDPISEHNRLYWYRQTLGQGPEFLTYFQNEAQLEKSRLLSDRFSAERPKGSFSTLEIQRTEQGDSAMYLCASTPGPGELFFGEGSRLTVL.